These 32 T cell receptor beta chains originate from one sample sequenced in a study of blood T cell repertoires in COVID-19. Profiled with immunoSEQ multiplex PCR; TCRdb holds only in-frame clones, not every one. The table has 200,000 to 300,000 clones, around four fifths seen once. Sequenced: peripheral blood. Source of these receptors: a woman aged 55-69 years with active or convalescent COVID-19.

The rearrangement uses TRBV7-8 and TRBJ2-7; 7 bases match TRBD1. The CDR3 has 15 residues. Germline-derived CDR1 and CDR2 are SGHVS and FQNEAQ. Trimming at V came to 2 bases and at J to 8 bases, leaving 12 bases not matched to a gene. This chain's CDR3 is CASSLNRGSISKQYV. The CDR3 DNA sequence: TGTGCCAGCAGCTTAAACAGGGGAAGTATTAGTAAGCAGTACGTC.

The chain employs TRBV10-1 and TRBJ2-5, with D possibly TRBD2 on 5 matching bases. In germline, CDR1 is WNHNN, CDR2 SYGVQD (reference sequence). The V gene lost 4 bases and the J gene lost 9 bases, with 15 bases spanning the gap. The CDR3 loop spans 13 amino acids. CDR3 in DNA: TGCGCCAGCAGTGTGGACTGGAGAGGGTCCCAGTACTTC. Translated: CASSVDWRGSQYF.

The V and J genes are TRBV29-1 and TRBJ2-1; TRBD2 matches at 11 bases. CDR1 and CDR2 from the germline V gene are SQVTM and ANQGSEA. CDR3 length: 17 amino acids. Trimming cost V 5 bases and J 0 bases; bases outside gene matches: 9. CDR3 in DNA: TGCAGCGTTATACCTCCTAGCGGGAGGTCCTCCTACAATGAGCAGTTCTTC. It codes for CSVIPPSGRSSYNEQFF.

The chain uses TRBV5-4 and TRBJ1-2, with 12 bases lining up with TRBD1. Germline lookup yields CDR1 SGHNT and CDR2 YYREEE (reference sequence). The junction had 3 bases not matched to a gene; V was cut back by 1 base and J by 5 bases. This CDR3 is built from 15 residues. The CDR3 nucleotides are TGTGCCAGCAGCTTGAGGGGACAGGGGGCGTATGGCTACACCTTC. It is translated as CASSLRGQGAYGYTF.

V is TRBV28 and J is TRBJ2-7; D is ambiguous. The CDR3 length is 15 residues. Germline CDR1 reads MDHEN; CDR2 reads SYDVKM. Deletions cut 5 bases from V and 2 bases from J, with 16 bases between. The CDR3 DNA follows: TGTGCCAGCAGTCCAGGTACGACGGCTACCTACGAGCAGTACGTC. Residues: CASSPGTTATYEQYV.

This chain links TRBV14 with TRBJ1-2; 7 positions match TRBD1. The germline V gene has CDR1 SGHDN and CDR2 FVKESK. J gave up 8 bases and V 2 bases, and 11 bases lay outside the gene matches. CDR3 length: 15 amino acids. The CDR3 protein is CASSQQPTGSFGYTF. The CDR3 bases are TGTGCCAGCAGCCAACAACCGACAGGGTCTTTCGGCTACACCTTC. The full variable domain, with the rest looked up from reference TRBV14 and TRBJ1-2, is EAGVTQFPSHSVIEKGQTVTLRCDPISGHDNLYWYRRVMGKEIKFLLHFVKESKQDESGMPNNRFLAERTGGTYSTLKVQPAELEDSGVYFCASSQQPTGSFGYTFGSGTRLTVV.

The V and J genes are TRBV3-1 (or the pseudogene TRBV3-2) and TRBJ1-2; D is uncertain. CDR1 LGHDT and CDR2 YNNKEL come from the germline V gene (reference sequence). Trimming removed 1 base at V and 0 bases at J, with 3 bases between. The CDR3 is made up of 13 amino acids. The CDR3 DNA follows: TGTGCCAGCAGCCAAGTCACTAACTATGGCTACACCTTC. It specifies CASSQVTNYGYTF.

This clone came up a few times. The chain employs TRBV18 and TRBJ2-1, with 9 bases that match TRBD1. J was trimmed by 6 bases and V by 4 bases; bases with no gene match: 16. The CDR3 is 18 residues long. Germline V gene data show CDR1 as KGHSH and CDR2 as LQKENI. The CDR3 bases are TGTGCCAGCTCACGGGCCCGGTCGGGACAGGGAAACATCAATGAGCAGTTCTTC. Translated, it gives CASSRARSGQGNINEQFF.

The rearrangement uses TRBV6-2 or TRBV6-3 and TRBJ2-2; D is undetermined. V gave up 4 bases and J gave up 1 base, with 4 bases separating them. Germline V gives CDR1 MNHEY, CDR2 SVGEGT. The CDR3 has 13 amino acids. CDR3 in amino acids: CASSFGNTGELFF. CDR3 nucleotide sequence: TGTGCCAGCAGTTTCGGGAACACCGGGGAGCTGTTTTTT.

This chain connects TRBV7-8 to TRBJ1-6; D possibly corresponds to TRBD1 (6 bases). Germline V gene sequence: CDR1 SGHVS, CDR2 FQNEAQ. V was trimmed by 5 bases and J by 0 bases, leaving 14 bases between them. This CDR3 contains 17 residues. CDR3 coding DNA: TGTGCCAGCAGCCCGCACAGGGCTAGCTCCTATAATTCACCCCTCCACTTT. Translating it yields CASSPHRASSYNSPLHF.

The chain has TRBV10-3 and TRBJ2-3, with D possibly being TRBD2 (5 bases). V was trimmed by 10 bases and J by 0 bases, leaving 17 bases between them. CDR1 is ENHRY and CDR2 is SYGVKD in the germline V gene. The CDR3 totals 15 residues. The CDR3 DNA is TGTGCCAACTCTATCGGACTTTCTAGCACAGATACGCAGTATTTT. The encoded protein is CANSIGLSSTDTQYF.

The genes are TRBV6-5 and TRBJ2-1; D unclear. The CDR3 has 13 residues. V lost 6 bases and J lost 2, with 8 bases in between. Germline V gives CDR1 MNHEY, CDR2 SVGAGI. The CDR3 protein is CASRESTYNEQFF. CDR3 in DNA: TGTGCCAGCAGGGAGAGCACCTACAATGAGCAGTTCTTC.

This chain connects TRBV7-6 to TRBJ2-2, with D possibly TRBD2 on 6 matching bases. Trimming pared 5 bases from V and 6 bases from J, leaving 19 bases between. Germline lookup yields CDR1 SGHVS and CDR2 FNYEAQ. The CDR3 is made up of 16 amino acids. CDR3 loop: CASSGRASWRAGELFF. CDR3 bases: TGTGCCAGCAGCGGCCGGGCCTCTTGGAGGGCCGGGGAGCTGTTTTTT.

The chain combines TRBV6-5 with TRBJ2-3; 8 nucleotides align to TRBD2. The germline gives CDR1 MNHEY, CDR2 SVGAGI. V shed 10 bases and J 4 bases; nucleotides not matched to a gene: 10. The CDR3 spans 14 residues. The CDR3 sequence: CATGTSQNADTQYF. CDR3 bases: TGTGCCACCGGGACTAGTCAGAATGCAGATACGCAGTATTTT.

This chain connects TRBV12-3 or TRBV12-4 to TRBJ1-2; the D gene is possibly TRBD1 (6 bases). V gave up 1 base and J gave up 4 bases, with 7 bases separating them. The CDR3 loop spans 13 amino acids. The CDR3 nucleotides are TGTGCCAGCAGTTTAGACAGGGTCTATGGCTACACCTTC. Protein product: CASSLDRVYGYTF.

The V gene is TRBV19, the J gene TRBJ2-3; tentative D call: TRBD1 (5 bases). V lost 8 bases, J lost 4 bases, and 25 bases lay in between. The CDR3 is 17 amino acids. The germline V gene has CDR1 LNHDA and CDR2 SQIVND (reference sequence). The CDR3 DNA is TGTGCCAGTGCCGAAGGCCAGGGTACCACTTTGGCAGATACGCAGTATTTT. This encodes CASAEGQGTTLADTQYF.

CDR3 region: CASNPGQGGTEAFF. CDR3 in DNA: TGTGCCAGCAACCCCGGACAGGGCGGCACTGAAGCTTTCTTT. The chain joins TRBV6-5 to TRBJ1-1, with 8 positions matching TRBD1. In germline, CDR1 is MNHEY, CDR2 SVGAGI. This CDR3 has 14 residues. The V and J ends lost 7 bases and 4 bases, in that order; junction bases with no gene match: 8.

V and J are TRBV5-8 and TRBJ1-2, with D unresolved. Germline V gene lookup returns CDR1 SGHTS and CDR2 YDEGEE. Trimming removed 1 base at V and 4 bases at J, with 11 bases between. This CDR3 is 14 amino acids long. The CDR3 protein is CASSLKGGIYGYTF. DNA for the CDR3: TGTGCCAGCAGCTTGAAGGGCGGGATCTATGGCTACACCTTC.

The genes are TRBV3-1 (or the pseudogene TRBV3-2) and TRBJ1-2; D gene unclear. Germline assignment: CDR1 LGHDT and CDR2 YNNKEL (reference sequence). CDR3 length: 13 residues. V was clipped by 0 bases and J by 4 bases, with 6 bases between them. The CDR3 nucleotides are TGTGCCAGCAGCCAAGAACACGCCTATGGCTACACCTTC. Translating it yields CASSQEHAYGYTF.

The J gene is TRBJ2-5, the V gene TRBV5-4, with a possible D match to TRBD2 (5 bases). V lost 4 bases to trimming and J lost 5 bases, with 15 bases between them. Germline CDR1 is SGHNT and CDR2 is YYREEE (reference sequence). The CDR3 contains 14 residues. The CDR3: CASSPGGARETQYF. CDR3 sequence (DNA): TGTGCCAGCAGCCCAGGAGGCGCGCGGGAGACCCAGTACTTC. Full variable domain (missing parts from reference TRBV5-4 and TRBJ2-5): ETGVTQSPTHLIKTRGQQVTLRCSSQSGHNTVSWYQQALGQGPQFIFQYYREEENGRGNFPPRFSGLQFPNYSSELNVNALELDDSALYLCASSPGGARETQYFGPGTRLLVL.

This chain uses TRBV7-9 with TRBJ1-1; TRBD1 might be the D (5 bases). This CDR3 comprises 15 residues. V shed 1 base and J shed 0 bases, with 9 bases lying between them. Germline V gives CDR1 SEHNR, CDR2 FQNEAQ (reference sequence). DNA for the CDR3: TGTGCCAGCAGCTTAGGACAGACAGTGAACACTGAAGCTTTCTTT. Its translation: CASSLGQTVNTEAFF.

The chain couples TRBV28 to TRBJ1-3; possible D gene TRBD1, 6 bases. The CDR3 runs 15 residues. Trimming pared 2 bases from V and 6 bases from J, leaving 14 bases between. Germline V lookup: CDR1 MDHEN, CDR2 SYDVKM. The CDR3 DNA reads TGTGCCAGCAGTTTAATCAGGGGTGGTGTAAACACCATATATTTT. As protein: CASSLIRGGVNTIYF.

The chain employs TRBV7-9 and TRBJ1-1, with D unclear. Germline CDR1 is SEHNR and CDR2 is FQNEAQ (reference sequence). V was cut by 1 base and J by 4 bases, with 10 bases left in between. This CDR3 region has 14 residues. Here the CDR3 DNA reads TGTGCCAGCAGCTTAGGTTATGGGAGCACTGAAGCTTTCTTT. Its translation is CASSLGYGSTEAFF.

This sequence joins TRBV29-1 and TRBJ2-5; 7 nucleotides match TRBD2. Germline lookup yields CDR1 SQVTM and CDR2 ANQGSEA. This CDR3 contains 15 residues. Trimming cost V 4 bases and J 1 base; bases outside gene matches: 9. The CDR3 sequence is CSVAPAGRAQETQYF. CDR3 sequence (DNA): TGCAGCGTTGCCCCAGCGGGACGGGCCCAAGAGACCCAGTACTTC.

The chain couples TRBV11-2 to TRBJ2-5, with D tentatively TRBD1 (6 bases). The germline V gene has CDR1 SGHAT and CDR2 FQNNGV. V lost 3 bases and J 5 bases, leaving 10 bases between the germline ends. The CDR3 totals 13 residues. In nucleotides, the CDR3 is TGTGCCAGCAGCTTTGGGGGCGGGGAGACCCAGTACTTC. Translated: CASSFGGGETQYF.

The chain has TRBV2 and TRBJ1-3, with a weak D call TRBD1 (6 bases). Looked up from germline, CDR1 is SNHLY and CDR2 is FYNNEI. This CDR3 contains 13 residues. V gave up 7 bases and J gave up 2 bases, with 9 bases separating them. The CDR3 spells CASNRQAGNTIYF. The CDR3 DNA reads as TGTGCCAGCAACAGACAGGCTGGAAACACCATATATTTT.

The rearrangement links TRBV19 to TRBJ1-5; possible D gene TRBD1, 6 bases. CDR1 and CDR2 from the germline V gene are LNHDA and SQIVND (reference sequence). This CDR3 has 14 residues. The V end was cut by 5 bases, the J end by 2 bases, with 10 bases between. CDR3 protein: CASSPRTGNQPQHF. CDR3 DNA: TGTGCCAGTAGTCCGCGGACAGGCAATCAGCCCCAGCATTTT.

This chain joins TRBV2 and TRBJ2-7; 13 bases map to TRBD2. This CDR3 region has 16 residues. Germline-derived CDR1 and CDR2 are SNHLY and FYNNEI. Losses at the gene ends were 1 base for V and 3 bases for J; bases not matched to a gene: 3. The CDR3 spells CASSEGTSGSFYEQYF. CDR3 nucleotides: TGTGCCAGCAGTGAAGGGACTAGCGGGAGTTTCTACGAGCAGTACTTC.

The gene calls are TRBV7-9 and TRBJ1-3; TRBD1 matches 7 bases. CDR1 and CDR2 (germline): SEHNR, FQNEAQ (reference sequence). The trim removed 2 bases at V and 1 base at J, leaving 2 bases unmatched. The CDR3 has 15 residues. CDR3 DNA: TGTGCCAGCAGCTTATTGACAGGGTCTGGAAACACCATATATTTT. Its protein is CASSLLTGSGNTIYF.

The CDR3 protein is CASSPRQGDYEQYF. CDR3 sequence (DNA): TGTGCCAGCAGTCCTCGACAGGGAGACTACGAGCAGTACTTC. The chain combines TRBV27 with TRBJ2-7, with 7 bases matching TRBD1. V lost 5 bases, J lost 3 bases, and 7 bases stayed unmatched. Germline-derived CDR1 and CDR2 are MNHEY and SMNVEV (reference sequence). This CDR3 has 14 residues.

The DNA for the CDR3 is TGCAGCGTTGTACTCTTGAGGGGCTTAAATTATGGGACAGAGCAGTTCTTC. This translates into CSVVLLRGLNYGTEQFF. V and J are TRBV29-1 and TRBJ2-1; D is perhaps TRBD1 (6 bases). CDR3 length: 17 amino acids. Germline V gene lookup returns CDR1 SQVTM and CDR2 ANQGSEA. V was clipped by 4 bases and J by 10 bases, with 29 bases between them.

This clone was recorded a few times. The rearrangement uses TRBV4-1 and TRBJ2-2; 12 bases match TRBD1. The CDR3 runs to 18 residues. With V trimmed by 4 bases and J by 5 bases, 11 bases remained unmatched. CDR1 and CDR2 (germline): MGHRA, YSYEKL. The CDR3 DNA is TGCGCCAGCAGCCGGATCCCGGGACAGGGGGCGGGAACCGGGGAGCTGTTTTTT. Protein product: CASSRIPGQGAGTGELFF.